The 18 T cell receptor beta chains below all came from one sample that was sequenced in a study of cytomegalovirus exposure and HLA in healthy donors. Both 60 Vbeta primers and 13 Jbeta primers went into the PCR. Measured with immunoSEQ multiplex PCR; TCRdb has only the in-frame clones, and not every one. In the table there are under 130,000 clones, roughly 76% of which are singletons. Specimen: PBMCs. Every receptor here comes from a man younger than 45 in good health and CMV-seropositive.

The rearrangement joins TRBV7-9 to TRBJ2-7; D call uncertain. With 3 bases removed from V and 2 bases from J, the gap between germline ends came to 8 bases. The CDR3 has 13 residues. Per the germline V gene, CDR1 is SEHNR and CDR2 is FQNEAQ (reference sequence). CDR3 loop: CASSFGGAYEQYF. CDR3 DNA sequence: TGTGCCAGCAGCTTCGGCGGAGCCTACGAGCAGTACTTC. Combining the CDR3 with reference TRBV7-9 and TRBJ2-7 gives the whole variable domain DTGVSQNPRHKITKRGQNVTFRCDPISEHNRLYWYRQTLGQGPEFLTYFQNEAQLEKSRLLSDRFSAERPKGSFSTLEIQRTEQGDSAMYLCASSFGGAYEQYFGPGTRLTVT.

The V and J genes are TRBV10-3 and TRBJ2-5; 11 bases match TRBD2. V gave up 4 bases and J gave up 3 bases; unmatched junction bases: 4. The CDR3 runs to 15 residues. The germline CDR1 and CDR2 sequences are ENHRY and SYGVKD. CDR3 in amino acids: CAISVEGLAEETQYF. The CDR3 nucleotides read TGTGCCATCAGTGTTGAGGGACTAGCGGAAGAGACCCAGTACTTC.

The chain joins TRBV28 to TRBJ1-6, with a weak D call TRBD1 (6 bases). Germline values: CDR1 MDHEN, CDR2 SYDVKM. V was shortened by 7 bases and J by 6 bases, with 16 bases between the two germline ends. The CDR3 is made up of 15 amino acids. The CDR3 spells CASTTWGLANSPLHF. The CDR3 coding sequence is TGTGCCAGCACCACATGGGGGCTGGCTAATTCACCCCTCCACTTT.

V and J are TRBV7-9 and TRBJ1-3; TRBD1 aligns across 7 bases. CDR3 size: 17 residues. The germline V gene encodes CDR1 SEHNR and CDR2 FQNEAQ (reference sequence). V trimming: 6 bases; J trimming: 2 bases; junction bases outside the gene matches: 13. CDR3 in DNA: TGTGCCAGCAGTCATATTCCGGGACAGATAACTGGAAACACCATATATTTT. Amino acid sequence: CASSHIPGQITGNTIYF.

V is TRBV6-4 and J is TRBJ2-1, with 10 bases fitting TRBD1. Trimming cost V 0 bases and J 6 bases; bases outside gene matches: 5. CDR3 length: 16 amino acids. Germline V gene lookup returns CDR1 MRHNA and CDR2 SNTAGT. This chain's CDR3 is CASSDSSWTGGNEQFF. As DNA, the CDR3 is TGTGCCAGCAGTGACTCTAGTTGGACAGGGGGCAATGAGCAGTTCTTC.

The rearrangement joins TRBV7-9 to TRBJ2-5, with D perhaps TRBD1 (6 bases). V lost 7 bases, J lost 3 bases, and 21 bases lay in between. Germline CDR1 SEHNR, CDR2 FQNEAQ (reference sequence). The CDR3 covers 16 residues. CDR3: CASNFFKGEYKETQYF. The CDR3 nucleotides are TGTGCCAGCAACTTCTTTAAGGGGGAATATAAAGAGACCCAGTACTTC.

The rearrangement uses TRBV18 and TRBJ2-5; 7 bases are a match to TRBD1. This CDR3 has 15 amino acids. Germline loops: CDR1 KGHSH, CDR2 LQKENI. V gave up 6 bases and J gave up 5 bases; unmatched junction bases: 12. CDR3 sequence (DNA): TGTGCCAGCTCGCCCGGGACAGCCTCCACGGAGACCCAGTACTTC. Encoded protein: CASSPGTASTETQYF.

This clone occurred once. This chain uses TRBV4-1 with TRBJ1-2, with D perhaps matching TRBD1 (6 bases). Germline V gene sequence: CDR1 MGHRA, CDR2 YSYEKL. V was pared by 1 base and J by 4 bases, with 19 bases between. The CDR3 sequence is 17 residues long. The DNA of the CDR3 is TGCGCCAGCAGCCAAGGCCCTCTCCCAGGGGAAGGCTATGGCTACACCTTC. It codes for CASSQGPLPGEGYGYTF.

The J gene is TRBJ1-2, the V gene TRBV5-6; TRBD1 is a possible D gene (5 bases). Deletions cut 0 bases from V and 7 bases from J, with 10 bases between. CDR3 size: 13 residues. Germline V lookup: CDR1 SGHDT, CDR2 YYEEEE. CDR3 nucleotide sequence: TGTGCCAGCAGCTTGGGGGACTCCCTTGGCTACACCTTC. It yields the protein CASSLGDSLGYTF.

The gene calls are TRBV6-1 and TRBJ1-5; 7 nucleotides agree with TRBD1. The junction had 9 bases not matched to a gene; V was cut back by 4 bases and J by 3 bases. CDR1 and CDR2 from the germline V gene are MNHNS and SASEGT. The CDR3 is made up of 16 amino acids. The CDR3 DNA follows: TGTGCCAGCAGTGGACAGGGAGTCGGTATCAATCAGCCCCAGCATTTT. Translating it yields CASSGQGVGINQPQHF.

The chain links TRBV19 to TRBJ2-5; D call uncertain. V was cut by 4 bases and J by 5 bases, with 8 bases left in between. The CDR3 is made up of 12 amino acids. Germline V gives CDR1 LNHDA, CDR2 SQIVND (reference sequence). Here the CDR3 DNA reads TGTGCCAGTAGTAAGAACCGGGAGACCCAGTACTTC. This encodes CASSKNRETQYF.

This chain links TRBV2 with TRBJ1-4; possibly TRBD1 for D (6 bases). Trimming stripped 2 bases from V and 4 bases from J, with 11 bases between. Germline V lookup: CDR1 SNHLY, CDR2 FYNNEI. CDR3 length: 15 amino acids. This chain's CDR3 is CASSETGHLNEKLFF. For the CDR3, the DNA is TGTGCCAGCAGTGAAACGGGACACCTTAATGAAAAACTGTTTTTT.

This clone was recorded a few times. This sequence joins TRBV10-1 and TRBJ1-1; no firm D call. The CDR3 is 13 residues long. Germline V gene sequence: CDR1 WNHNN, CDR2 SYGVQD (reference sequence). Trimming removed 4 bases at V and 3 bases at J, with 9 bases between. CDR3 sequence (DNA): TGCGCCAGCAGTGGAGGGAGGGACACTGAAGCTTTCTTT. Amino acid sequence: CASSGGRDTEAFF.

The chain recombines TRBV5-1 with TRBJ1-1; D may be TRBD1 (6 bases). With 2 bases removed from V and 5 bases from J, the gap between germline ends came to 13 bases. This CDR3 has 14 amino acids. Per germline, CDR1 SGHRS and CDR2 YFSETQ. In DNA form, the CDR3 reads TGCGCCAGCAGCTTAGCGGGGGGGCGGACTGAAGCTTTCTTT. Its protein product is CASSLAGGRTEAFF.

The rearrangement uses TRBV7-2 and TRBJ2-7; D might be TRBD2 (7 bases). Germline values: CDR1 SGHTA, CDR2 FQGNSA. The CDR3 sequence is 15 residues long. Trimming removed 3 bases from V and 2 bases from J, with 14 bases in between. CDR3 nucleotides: TGTGCCAGCAGCTTTTCAGGAGGGGGGGCCTACGAGCAGTACTTC. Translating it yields CASSFSGGGAYEQYF.

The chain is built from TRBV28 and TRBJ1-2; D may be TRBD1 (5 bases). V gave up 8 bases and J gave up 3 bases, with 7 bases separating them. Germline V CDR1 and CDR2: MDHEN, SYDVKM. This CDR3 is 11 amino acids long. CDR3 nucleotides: TGTGCCAGCGGGGGGGACTATGGCTACACCTTC. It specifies CASGGDYGYTF.

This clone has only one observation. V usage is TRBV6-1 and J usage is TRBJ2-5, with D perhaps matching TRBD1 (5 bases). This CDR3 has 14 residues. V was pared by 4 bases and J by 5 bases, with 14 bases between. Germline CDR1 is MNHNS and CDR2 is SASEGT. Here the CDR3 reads CASSVLGVEETQYF. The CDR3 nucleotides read TGTGCCAGCAGTGTTTTAGGGGTGGAGGAGACCCAGTACTTC.

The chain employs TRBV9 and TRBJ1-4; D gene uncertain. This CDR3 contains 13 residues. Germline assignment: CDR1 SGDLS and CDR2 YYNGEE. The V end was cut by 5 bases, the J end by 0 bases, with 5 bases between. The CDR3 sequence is CASSPATNEKLFF. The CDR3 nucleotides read TGTGCCAGCAGTCCGGCAACTAATGAAAAACTGTTTTTT.